This TCR beta chain was sequenced during a study of CD8 T cells in ankylosing spondylitis. Note on this clonotype: The antigen is unknown. Germline is not matched at one junction end, which may reflect a read error.

Study-wide points: Blood from ankylosing spondylitis patients appeared to carry a characteristic roughly 8-variant TCR beta motif. From matched ankylosing spondylitis synovial fluid, disease-linked clones were reportedly recovered at significantly enriched levels.

Per germline, CDR1 DFQATT and CDR2 SNEGSKA (reference sequence). The CDR3 consists of 15 residues. Quantitative molecular-barcoded 5'-RACE generated the TCR beta libraries. MiXCR, applied by TCRdb to the 5' RACE reads, yields one record per CDR3 protein. The table includes hundreds of thousands of distinct CDR3 sequences, 9.5% to 15% detected once. This chain uses TRBV20-1 with TRBJ2-3, with D perhaps matching TRBD2 (6 bases). The receptor's source is a male donor with ankylosing spondylitis. Sequenced sample: blood, either unsorted or a sorted T cell fraction (not recorded which). The chain's CDR3 is CGASPPSASTDTQYF. For the CDR3, the DNA is TGCGGTGCTTCTCCCCCTAGCGCCAGCACAGATACGCAGTATTTT.